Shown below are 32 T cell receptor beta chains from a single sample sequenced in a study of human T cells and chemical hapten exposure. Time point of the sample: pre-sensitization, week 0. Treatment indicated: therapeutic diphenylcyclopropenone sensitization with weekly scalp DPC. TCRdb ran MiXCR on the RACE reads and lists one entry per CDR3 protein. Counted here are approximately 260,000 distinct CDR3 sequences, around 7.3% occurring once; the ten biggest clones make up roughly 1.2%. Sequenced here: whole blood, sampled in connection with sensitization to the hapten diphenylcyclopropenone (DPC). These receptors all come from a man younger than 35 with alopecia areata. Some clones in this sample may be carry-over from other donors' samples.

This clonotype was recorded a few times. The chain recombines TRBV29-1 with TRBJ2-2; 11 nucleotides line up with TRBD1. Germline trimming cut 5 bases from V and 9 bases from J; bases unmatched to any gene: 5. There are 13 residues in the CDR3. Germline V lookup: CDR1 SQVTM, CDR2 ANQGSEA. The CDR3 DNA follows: TGCAGCGTTAAGGGACAGGGGGGACGGGAGCTGTTTTTT. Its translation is CSVKGQGGRELFF.

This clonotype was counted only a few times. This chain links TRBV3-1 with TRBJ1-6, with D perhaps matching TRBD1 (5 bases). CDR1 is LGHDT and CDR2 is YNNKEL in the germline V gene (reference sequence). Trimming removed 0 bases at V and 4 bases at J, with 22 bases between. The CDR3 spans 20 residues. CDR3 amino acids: CASSQENARGRNSYNSPLHF. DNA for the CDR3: TGTGCCAGCAGCCAAGAAAACGCAAGGGGCCGCAATTCATATAATTCACCCCTCCACTTT.

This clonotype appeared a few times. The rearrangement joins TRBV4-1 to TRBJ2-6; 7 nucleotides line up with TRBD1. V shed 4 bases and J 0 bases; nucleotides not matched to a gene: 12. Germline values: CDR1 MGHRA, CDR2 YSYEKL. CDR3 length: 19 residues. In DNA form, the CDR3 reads TGCGCCAGCAGCCTCCGACAGGGAACCCTCCTCTCTGGGGCCAACGTCCTGACTTTC. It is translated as CASSLRQGTLLSGANVLTF.

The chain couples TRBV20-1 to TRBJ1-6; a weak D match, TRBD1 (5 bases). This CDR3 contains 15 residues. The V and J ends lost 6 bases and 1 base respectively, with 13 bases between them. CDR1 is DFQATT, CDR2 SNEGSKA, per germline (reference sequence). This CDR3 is CSARDLVSYNSPLHF. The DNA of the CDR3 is TGCAGTGCCAGGGATTTAGTATCCTATAATTCACCCCTCCACTTT.

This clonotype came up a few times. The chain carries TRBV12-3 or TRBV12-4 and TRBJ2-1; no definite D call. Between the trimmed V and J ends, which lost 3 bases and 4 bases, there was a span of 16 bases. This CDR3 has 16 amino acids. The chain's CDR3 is CASSFPQVNPYNEQFF. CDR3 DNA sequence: TGTGCCAGCAGTTTCCCCCAAGTTAACCCATACAATGAGCAGTTCTTC.

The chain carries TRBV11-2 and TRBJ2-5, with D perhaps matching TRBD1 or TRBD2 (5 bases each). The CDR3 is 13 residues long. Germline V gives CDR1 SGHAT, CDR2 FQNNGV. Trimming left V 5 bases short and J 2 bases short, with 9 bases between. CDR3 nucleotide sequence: TGTGCCAGCAGCAACGGGGCACAAGAGACCCAGTACTTC. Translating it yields CASSNGAQETQYF.

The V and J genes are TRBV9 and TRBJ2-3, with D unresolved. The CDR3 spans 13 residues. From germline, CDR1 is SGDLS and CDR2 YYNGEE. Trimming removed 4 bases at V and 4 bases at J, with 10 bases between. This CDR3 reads CASSFTAADTQYF. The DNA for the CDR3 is TGTGCCAGCAGCTTTACAGCTGCAGATACGCAGTATTTT.

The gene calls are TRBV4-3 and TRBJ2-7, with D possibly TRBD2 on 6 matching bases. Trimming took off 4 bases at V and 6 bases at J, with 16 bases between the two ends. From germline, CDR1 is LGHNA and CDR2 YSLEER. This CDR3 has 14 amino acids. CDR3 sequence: CASSPSGDFTEQYF. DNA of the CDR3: TGCGCCAGCAGCCCCTCTGGGGACTTTACCGAGCAGTACTTC.

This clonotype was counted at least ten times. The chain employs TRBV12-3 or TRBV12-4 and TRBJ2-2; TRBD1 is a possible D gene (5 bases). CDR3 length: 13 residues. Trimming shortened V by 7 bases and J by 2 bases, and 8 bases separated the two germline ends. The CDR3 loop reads CASTRVNTGELFF. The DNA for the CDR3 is TGTGCCAGCACCAGGGTAAACACCGGGGAGCTGTTTTTT.

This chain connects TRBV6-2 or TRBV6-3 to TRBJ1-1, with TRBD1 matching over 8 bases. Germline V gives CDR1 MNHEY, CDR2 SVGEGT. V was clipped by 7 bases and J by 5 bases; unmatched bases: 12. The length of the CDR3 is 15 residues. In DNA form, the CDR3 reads TGTGCCAGCAATAGACAGGGGAGTGCTACGACTGAAGCTTTCTTT. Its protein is CASNRQGSATTEAFF.

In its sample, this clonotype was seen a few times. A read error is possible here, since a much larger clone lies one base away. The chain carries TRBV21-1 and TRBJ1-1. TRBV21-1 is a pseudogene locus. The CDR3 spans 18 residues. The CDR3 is CASSTLTRASATGTEAFF. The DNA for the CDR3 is TGTGCCAGCAGCACACTAACGAGAGCGAGTGCGACTGGCACTGAAGCTTTCTTT.

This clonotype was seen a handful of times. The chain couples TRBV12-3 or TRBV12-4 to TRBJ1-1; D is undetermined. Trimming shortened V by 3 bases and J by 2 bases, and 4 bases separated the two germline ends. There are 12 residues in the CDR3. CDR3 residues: CASSFYNTEAFF. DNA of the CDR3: TGTGCCAGCAGTTTCTATAACACTGAAGCTTTCTTT.

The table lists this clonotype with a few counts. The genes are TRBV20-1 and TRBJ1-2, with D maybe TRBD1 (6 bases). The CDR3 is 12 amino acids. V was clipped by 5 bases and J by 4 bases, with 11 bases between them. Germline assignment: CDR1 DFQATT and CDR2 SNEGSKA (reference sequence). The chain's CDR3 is CSADDRSYGYTF. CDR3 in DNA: TGCAGTGCTGATGACAGGAGCTATGGCTACACCTTC.

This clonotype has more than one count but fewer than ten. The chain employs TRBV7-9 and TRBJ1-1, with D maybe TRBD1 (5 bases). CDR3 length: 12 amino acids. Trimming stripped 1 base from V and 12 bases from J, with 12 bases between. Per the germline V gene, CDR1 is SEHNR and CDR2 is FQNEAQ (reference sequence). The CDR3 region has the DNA TGTGCCAGCAGCTTAGTAGGGGCTCAAACTTTCTTT. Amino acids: CASSLVGAQTFF.

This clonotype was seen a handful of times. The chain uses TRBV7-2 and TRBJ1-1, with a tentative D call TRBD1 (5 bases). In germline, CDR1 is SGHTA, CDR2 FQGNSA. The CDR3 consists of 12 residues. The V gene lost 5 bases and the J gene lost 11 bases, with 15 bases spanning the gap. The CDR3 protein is CASSGAEGSAFF. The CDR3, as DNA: TGTGCCAGCAGCGGGGCGGAGGGATCGGCTTTCTTT.

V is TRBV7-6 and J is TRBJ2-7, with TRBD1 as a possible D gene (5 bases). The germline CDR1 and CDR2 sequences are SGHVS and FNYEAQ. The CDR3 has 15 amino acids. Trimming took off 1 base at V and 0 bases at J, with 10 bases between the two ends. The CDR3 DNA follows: TGTGCCAGCAGCTTAGTTGCAGGGCACTCCTACGAGCAGTACTTC. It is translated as CASSLVAGHSYEQYF.

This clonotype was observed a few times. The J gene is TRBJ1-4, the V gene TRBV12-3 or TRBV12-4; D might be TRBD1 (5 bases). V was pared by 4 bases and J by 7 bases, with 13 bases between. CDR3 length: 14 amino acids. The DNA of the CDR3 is TGTGCCAGCAGTTCAATGGCAGGGACTGAAAAACTGTTTTTT. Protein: CASSSMAGTEKLFF.

The CDR3 reads CASSQASGYEQYF. The CDR3 region has the DNA TGCGCCAGCAGCCAAGCATCGGGGTACGAGCAGTACTTC. The J gene is TRBJ2-7, the V gene TRBV4-1; TRBD2 might be the D (5 bases). The V gene's germline CDR1 is MGHRA and CDR2 YSYEKL. V was pared by 1 base and J by 4 bases, with 8 bases between. The CDR3 has 13 amino acids.

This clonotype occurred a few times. The CDR3 DNA sequence: TGTGCCAGCAGAGGGGGGACAGGGGGAAATAATTCACCCCTCCACTTT. It is translated as CASRGGTGGNNSPLHF. V usage is TRBV12-3 or TRBV12-4 and J usage is TRBJ1-6, with TRBD1 matching 11 bases. The CDR3 runs 16 residues. V was clipped by 6 bases and J by 5 bases; unmatched bases: 6.

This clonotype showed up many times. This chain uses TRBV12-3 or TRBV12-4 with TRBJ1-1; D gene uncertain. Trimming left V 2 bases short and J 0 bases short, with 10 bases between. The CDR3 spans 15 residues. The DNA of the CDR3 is TGTGCCAGCAGTTTACCGGCGGAAATGAACACTGAAGCTTTCTTT. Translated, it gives CASSLPAEMNTEAFF.

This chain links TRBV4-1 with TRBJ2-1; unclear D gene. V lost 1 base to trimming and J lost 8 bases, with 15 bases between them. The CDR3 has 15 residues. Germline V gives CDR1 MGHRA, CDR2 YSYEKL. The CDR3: CASSQAQTPGDEQFF. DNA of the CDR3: TGCGCCAGCAGCCAAGCGCAGACCCCAGGAGATGAGCAGTTCTTC.

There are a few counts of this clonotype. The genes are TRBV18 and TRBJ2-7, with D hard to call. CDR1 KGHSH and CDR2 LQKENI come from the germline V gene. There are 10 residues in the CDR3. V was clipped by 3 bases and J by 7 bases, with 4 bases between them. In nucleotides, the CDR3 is TGTGCCAGCTCACCGACAGAGCAGTACGTC. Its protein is CASSPTEQYV.

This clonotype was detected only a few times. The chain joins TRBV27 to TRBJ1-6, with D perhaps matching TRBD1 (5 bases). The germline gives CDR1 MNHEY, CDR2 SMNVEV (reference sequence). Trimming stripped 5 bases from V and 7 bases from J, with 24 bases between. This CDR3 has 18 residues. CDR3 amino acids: CASSPPIRGPNSNSPLHF. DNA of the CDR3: TGTGCCAGCAGTCCACCAATAAGGGGCCCTAACTCCAATTCACCCCTCCACTTT.

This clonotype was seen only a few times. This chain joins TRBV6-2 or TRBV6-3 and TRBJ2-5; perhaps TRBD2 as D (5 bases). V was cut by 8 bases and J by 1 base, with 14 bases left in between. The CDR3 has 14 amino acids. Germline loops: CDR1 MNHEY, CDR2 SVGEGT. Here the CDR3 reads CASVTSGIQETQYF. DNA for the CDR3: TGTGCCAGCGTCACATCGGGGATCCAAGAGACCCAGTACTTC.

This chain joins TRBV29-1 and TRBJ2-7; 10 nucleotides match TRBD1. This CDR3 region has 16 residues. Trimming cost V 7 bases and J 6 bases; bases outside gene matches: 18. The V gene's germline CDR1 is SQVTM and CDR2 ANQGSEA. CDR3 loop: CSAALNRQGAGSEQYF. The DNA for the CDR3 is TGCAGCGCCGCGCTCAATAGACAGGGGGCAGGTAGCGAGCAGTACTTC.

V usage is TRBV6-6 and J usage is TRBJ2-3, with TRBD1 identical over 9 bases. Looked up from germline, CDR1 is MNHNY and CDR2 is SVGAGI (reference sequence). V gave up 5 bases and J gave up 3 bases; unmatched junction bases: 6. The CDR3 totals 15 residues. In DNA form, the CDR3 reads TGTGCCAGCAGTCCCCGACAGGGGGTGACAGATACGCAGTATTTT. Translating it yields CASSPRQGVTDTQYF.

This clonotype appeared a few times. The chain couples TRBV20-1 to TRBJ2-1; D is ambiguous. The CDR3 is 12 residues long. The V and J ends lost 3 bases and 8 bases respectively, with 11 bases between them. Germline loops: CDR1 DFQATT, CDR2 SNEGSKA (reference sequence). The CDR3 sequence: CSASDNGDEQFF. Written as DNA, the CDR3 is TGCAGTGCTAGTGACAACGGAGATGAGCAGTTCTTC.

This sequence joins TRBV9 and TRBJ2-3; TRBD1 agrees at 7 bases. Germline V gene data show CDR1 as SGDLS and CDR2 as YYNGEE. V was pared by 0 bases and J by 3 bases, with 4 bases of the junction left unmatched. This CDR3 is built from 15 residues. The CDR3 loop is CASSVVGGETDTQYF. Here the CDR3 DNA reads TGTGCCAGCAGCGTAGTAGGGGGCGAAACAGATACGCAGTATTTT.

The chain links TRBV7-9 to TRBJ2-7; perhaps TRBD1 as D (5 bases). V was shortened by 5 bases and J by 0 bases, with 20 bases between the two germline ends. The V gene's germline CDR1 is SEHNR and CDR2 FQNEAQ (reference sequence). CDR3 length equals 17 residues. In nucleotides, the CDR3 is TGTGCCAGCAGCCCCCCCCAAAGACAGACTTCCTCCTACGAGCAGTACTTC. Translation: CASSPPQRQTSSYEQYF.

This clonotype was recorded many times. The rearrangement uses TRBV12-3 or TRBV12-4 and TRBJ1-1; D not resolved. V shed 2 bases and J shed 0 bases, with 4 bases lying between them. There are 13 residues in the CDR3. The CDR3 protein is CASSLHLNTEAFF. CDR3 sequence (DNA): TGTGCCAGCAGTTTACACCTGAACACTGAAGCTTTCTTT.

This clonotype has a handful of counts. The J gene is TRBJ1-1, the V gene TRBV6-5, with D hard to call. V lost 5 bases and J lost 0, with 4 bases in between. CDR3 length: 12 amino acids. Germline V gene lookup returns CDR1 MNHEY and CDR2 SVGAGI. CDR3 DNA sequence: TGTGCCAGCAGTGGAATGAACACTGAAGCTTTCTTT. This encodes CASSGMNTEAFF.

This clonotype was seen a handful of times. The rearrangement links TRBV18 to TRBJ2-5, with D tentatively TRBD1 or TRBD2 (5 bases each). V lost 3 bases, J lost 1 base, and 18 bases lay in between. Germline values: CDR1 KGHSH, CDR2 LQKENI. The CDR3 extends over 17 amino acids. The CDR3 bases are TGTGCCAGCTCACCTAACCAACCGGGACCGATCCAAGAGACCCAGTACTTC. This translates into CASSPNQPGPIQETQYF.